The clone carrying this T cell receptor (beta chain) was seen at least ten times. Its specificity is not known. The sample originates from a study of response to subunit inactivated influenza vaccine. Germline-derived CDR1 and CDR2 are SEHNR and FQNEAQ (reference sequence). V shed 5 bases and J shed 9 bases, with 11 bases lying between them. This CDR3 is 12 amino acids long. TCRdb re-analysed the RT-PCR reads in MiXCR, keeping a single row per CDR3 protein. The sample yields approximately 530,000 distinct CDR3 sequences, 6.5% to 8% seen once. Overall study findings and caveats: Each seasonal flu vaccination may recruit only limited new T cells, authors suggested.

This TCR was recovered from a man between 50 and 69 years old who received an inactivated influenza vaccine. This sequence joins TRBV7-9 and TRBJ2-1; D gene uncertain. Here the sequenced sample was PBMCs from blood, taken less than 30 months after vaccination. Here the CDR3 DNA reads TGTGCCAGCAGCCCCGACATGGGTGAGCAGTTCTTC. This sequence encodes CASSPDMGEQFF.